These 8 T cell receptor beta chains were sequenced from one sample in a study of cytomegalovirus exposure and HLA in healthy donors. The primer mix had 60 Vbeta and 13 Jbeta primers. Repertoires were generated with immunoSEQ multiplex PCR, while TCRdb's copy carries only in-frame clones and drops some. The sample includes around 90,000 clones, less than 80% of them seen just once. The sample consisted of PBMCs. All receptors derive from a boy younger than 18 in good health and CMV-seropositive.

CDR3 nucleotide sequence: TGTGCCAGCACAGGGGCTCATTATGGCTACACCTTC. It yields the protein CASTGAHYGYTF. This chain connects TRBV25-1 to TRBJ1-2, with D possibly TRBD1 on 6 matching bases. The CDR3 loop spans 12 amino acids. From germline, CDR1 is MGHDK and CDR2 SYGVNS. Trimming cost V 7 bases and J 5 bases, with 11 bases left between them.

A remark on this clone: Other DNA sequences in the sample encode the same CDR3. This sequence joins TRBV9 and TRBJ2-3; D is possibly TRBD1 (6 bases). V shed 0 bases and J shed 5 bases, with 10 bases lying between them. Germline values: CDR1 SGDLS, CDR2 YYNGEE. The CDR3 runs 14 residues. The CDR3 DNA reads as TGTGCCAGCAGCGTAGTAGAAGGGGGAGATACGCAGTATTTT. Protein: CASSVVEGGDTQYF.

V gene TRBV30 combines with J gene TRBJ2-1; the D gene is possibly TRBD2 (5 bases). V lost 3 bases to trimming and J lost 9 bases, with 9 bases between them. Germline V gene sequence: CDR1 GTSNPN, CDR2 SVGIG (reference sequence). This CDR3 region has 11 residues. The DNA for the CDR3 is TGTGCCTGGAGCCTAGGGAGTGAGCAGTTCTTC. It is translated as CAWSLGSEQFF.

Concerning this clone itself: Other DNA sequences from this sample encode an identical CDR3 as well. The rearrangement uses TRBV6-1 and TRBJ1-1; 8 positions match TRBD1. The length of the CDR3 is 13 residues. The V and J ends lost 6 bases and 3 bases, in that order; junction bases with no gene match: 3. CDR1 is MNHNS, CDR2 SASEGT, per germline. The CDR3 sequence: CASRGTGYTEAFF. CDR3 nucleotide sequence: TGTGCCAGCAGAGGGACAGGTTACACTGAAGCTTTCTTT.

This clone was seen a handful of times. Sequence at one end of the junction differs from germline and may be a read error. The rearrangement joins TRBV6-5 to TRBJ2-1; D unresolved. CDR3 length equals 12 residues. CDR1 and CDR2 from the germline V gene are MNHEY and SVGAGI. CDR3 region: CASSYSSNEQFF. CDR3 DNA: TGTGCCAGCAGTTACTCCTCCAATGAGCAGTTCTTC.

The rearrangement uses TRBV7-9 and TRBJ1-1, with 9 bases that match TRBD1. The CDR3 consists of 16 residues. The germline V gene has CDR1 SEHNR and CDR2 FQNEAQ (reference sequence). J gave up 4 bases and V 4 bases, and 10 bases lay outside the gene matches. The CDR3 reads CASSSTIGQGSTEAFF. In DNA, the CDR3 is TGTGCCAGCAGCTCCACAATAGGACAGGGGAGCACTGAAGCTTTCTTT.

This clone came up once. CDR3 nucleotide sequence: TGTGCCAGCAGTCCCGGACAGGGAAATCAGCCCCAGCATTTT. Amino acids: CASSPGQGNQPQHF. The chain joins TRBV5-4 to TRBJ1-5, with 8 bases fitting TRBD1. The germline gives CDR1 SGHNT, CDR2 YYREEE (reference sequence). The CDR3 has 14 amino acids. J was trimmed by 4 bases and V by 5 bases; bases with no gene match: 5.

The CDR3 DNA reads as TGTGCCAGCAGTTATAGGTCCGGCAGGGATAAGGGCTACACCTTC. Translated: CASSYRSGRDKGYTF. The chain is built from TRBV6-5 and TRBJ1-2; tentatively, D is TRBD1 (5 bases). Deletions cut 3 bases from V and 8 bases from J, with 19 bases between. The CDR3 sequence is 15 residues long. Per germline, CDR1 MNHEY and CDR2 SVGAGI.